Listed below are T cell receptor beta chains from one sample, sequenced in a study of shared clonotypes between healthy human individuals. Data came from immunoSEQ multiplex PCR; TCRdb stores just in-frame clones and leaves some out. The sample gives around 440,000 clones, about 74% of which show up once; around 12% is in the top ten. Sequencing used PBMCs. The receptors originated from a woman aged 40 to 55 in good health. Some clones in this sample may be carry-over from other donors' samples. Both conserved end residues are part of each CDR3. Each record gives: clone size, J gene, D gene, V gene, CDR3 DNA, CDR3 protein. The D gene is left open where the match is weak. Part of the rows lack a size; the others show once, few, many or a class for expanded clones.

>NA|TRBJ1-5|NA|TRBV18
TGTGCCAGCTCACCGGCGGCGGGCAACAATCAGCCCCAGCATTTT
CASSPAAGNNQPQHF
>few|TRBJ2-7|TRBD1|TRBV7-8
TGTGCCAGCAGCTTAAACAGGGGTCCCTACGAGCAGTACTTC
CASSLNRGPYEQYF
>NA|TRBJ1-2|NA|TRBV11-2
TGTGCCAGCAGCTTAGCTATAGGGGCTAACTATGGCTACACCTTC
CASSLAIGANYGYTF
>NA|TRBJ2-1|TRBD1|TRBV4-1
TGCGCCAGCAGCCGAGCCGGGACAGCCTACAATGAGCAGTTCTTC
CASSRAGTAYNEQFF
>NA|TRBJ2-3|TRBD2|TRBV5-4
TGTGCCAGCAGCGCGCTAGCGGGAGGGACAGATACGCAGTATTTT
CASSALAGGTDTQYF
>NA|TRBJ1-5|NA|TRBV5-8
TGTGCCAGCAGCTTGGAGACTAATCAGCCCCAGCATTTT
CASSLETNQPQHF
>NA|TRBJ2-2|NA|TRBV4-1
TGCGCCAGCAGCCAACCCTTCACAGGGCGACGAAACACCGGGGAGCTGTTTTTT
CASSQPFTGRRNTGELFF
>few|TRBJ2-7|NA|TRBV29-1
TGCAGCGTTGTTCTATACAGGTCTTCCTCCTACGAGCAGTACTTC
CSVVLYRSSSYEQYF
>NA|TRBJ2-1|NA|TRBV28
TGTGCCAGCAGTTTCTTAAGCCCCTACAATGAGCAGTTCTTC
CASSFLSPYNEQFF
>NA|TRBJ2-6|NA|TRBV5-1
TGCGCCAGCAGCCCTCAGGGGTACGGGGCCAACGTCCTGACTTTC
CASSPQGYGANVLTF
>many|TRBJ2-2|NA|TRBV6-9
TGTGCCAGCAGGTCAGGGACGGACACCGGGGAGCTGTTTTTT
CASRSGTDTGELFF
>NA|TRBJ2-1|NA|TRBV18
TGTGCCAGCTCACCCGGACCGGGCTACAATGAGCAGTTCTTC
CASSPGPGYNEQFF
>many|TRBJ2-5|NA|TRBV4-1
TGCGCCAGCAGCCGAGGGGCTAATCCAGAGACCCAGTACTTC
CASSRGANPETQYF
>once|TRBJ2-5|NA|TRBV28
TGTGCCAGCAGTGGTGCAGGGGTAGGTCAAGAGACCCAGTACTTC
CASSGAGVGQETQYF
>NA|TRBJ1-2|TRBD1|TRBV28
TGTGCCAGCAGGACCGACAGGGGAGGAGACTATGGCTACACCTTC
CASRTDRGGDYGYTF
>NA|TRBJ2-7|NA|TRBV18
TGTGCCAGCTCCGGGACATTTGGGGGCTACGAGCAGTACTTC
CASSGTFGGYEQYF
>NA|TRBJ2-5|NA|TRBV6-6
TGTGCCAGCCAGGGGACTACCCAAGAGACCCAGTACTTC
CASQGTTQETQYF
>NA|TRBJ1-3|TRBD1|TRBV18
TGTGCCAGCTCACCTACAGGGGTCTCTGGAAACACCATATATTTT
CASSPTGVSGNTIYF